Presented here are 26 T cell receptor beta chains from one specimen sequenced in a study of shared clonotypes between healthy human individuals. Some clones are missing from TCRdb's copy, which holds only in-frame ones; the method was immunoSEQ multiplex PCR. The repertoire holds under 85,000 clones, 60% to 65% seen once, with about 51% in the top ten. The specimen was memory CD8+ T cells sorted from blood. Sample subset: CD45RO+ cells pooled with CCR7-negative TemRA cells. These receptors all come from a man aged 30 to 45 in good health.

The count of this clone is one. V gene TRBV11-3 combines with J gene TRBJ2-5; D gene uncertain. V was cut by 4 bases and J by 5 bases, with 14 bases left in between. CDR1 is SGHNT, CDR2 YENEEA, per germline. The CDR3 totals 14 residues. CDR3 in DNA: TGTGCCAGCAGCTCCGGTAGAGAGGTTGAGACCCAGTACTTC. Encoded protein: CASSSGREVETQYF.

This chain connects TRBV11-2 to TRBJ2-7; the D gene is possibly TRBD2 (5 bases). CDR3 length: 15 amino acids. Trimming pared 3 bases from V and 4 bases from J, leaving 16 bases between. Looked up from germline, CDR1 is SGHAT and CDR2 is FQNNGV. Here the CDR3 reads CASSFVGLLQYEQYF. The CDR3 coding sequence is TGTGCCAGCAGCTTCGTCGGACTGCTTCAGTACGAGCAGTACTTC.

V is TRBV6-6 and J is TRBJ2-3; no reliable D call. The CDR3 covers 13 residues. The germline V and J ends were trimmed by 6 bases and 2 bases, with 9 bases remaining between them. CDR1 MNHNY and CDR2 SVGAGI come from the germline V gene (reference sequence). The CDR3 sequence is CASRRPDTDTQYF. The CDR3 region has the DNA TGTGCCAGCAGAAGGCCAGACACAGATACGCAGTATTTT.

This clone was observed a single time. The gene calls are TRBV7-9 and TRBJ1-1; no definite D call. Germline values: CDR1 SEHNR, CDR2 FQNEAQ (reference sequence). The CDR3 spans 11 residues. Trimming pared 0 bases from V and 7 bases from J, leaving 3 bases between. The DNA for the CDR3 is TGTGCCAGCAGCTTAGCCTTTGAAGCTTTCTTT. This gives the protein CASSLAFEAFF.

This rearrangement joins TRBV18 to TRBJ2-4, with 7 bases lining up with TRBD1. V shed 3 bases and J 6 bases; nucleotides not matched to a gene: 5. This CDR3 is 14 amino acids long. CDR1 is KGHSH, CDR2 LQKENI, per germline. For the CDR3, the DNA is TGTGCCAGCTCACCGACAGGGTCAGGAAACATTCAGTACTTC. This gives the protein CASSPTGSGNIQYF.

This chain joins TRBV7-8 and TRBJ2-7, with TRBD1 identical over 11 bases. Germline CDR1 reads SGHVS; CDR2 reads FQNEAQ. The CDR3 has 16 amino acids. The trim removed 3 bases at V and 3 bases at J, leaving 7 bases unmatched. For the CDR3, the DNA is TGTGCCAGCAGCTTCCGACCGGGACAGGGGGGCTACGAGCAGTACTTC. It encodes CASSFRPGQGGYEQYF.

The sample holds a few counts of this clone. The CDR3 bases are TGTGCCAGCAGTGAAAGGCCCCCGACTAGCGGGTATTACAATGAGCAGTTCTTC. Translation gives CASSERPPTSGYYNEQFF. The V call is TRBV2, the J call TRBJ2-1, with 10 bases that match TRBD2. In germline, CDR1 is SNHLY, CDR2 FYNNEI. The CDR3 runs 18 residues. After removal of 2 bases from V and 4 bases from J, the junction contained 11 bases not matched to a gene. Complete variable domain (other parts from reference TRBV2 and TRBJ2-1): EPEVTQTPSHQVTQMGQEVILRCVPISNHLYFYWYRQILGQKVEFLVSFYNNEISEKSEIFDDQFSVERPDGSNFTLKIRSTKLEDSAMYFCASSERPPTSGYYNEQFFGPGTRLTVL.

This clone was counted a single time. The chain joins TRBV5-1 to TRBJ2-1; the match to TRBD1 covers 7 bases. With V trimmed by 0 bases and J by 3 bases, 3 bases remained unmatched. The germline V gene encodes CDR1 SGHRS and CDR2 YFSETQ. The CDR3 spans 15 residues. The CDR3 region has the DNA TGCGCCAGCAGCTTGGGCCAGGGGGTCTACAATGAGCAGTTCTTC. It encodes CASSLGQGVYNEQFF.

The chain employs TRBV7-8 and TRBJ1-1; no definite D call. The CDR3 spans 13 residues. The germline CDR1 and CDR2 sequences are SGHVS and FQNEAQ. The germline V and J ends were trimmed by 5 bases and 0 bases, with 7 bases remaining between them. The CDR3 DNA sequence: TGTGCCAGCAGCCTCACAATGAACACTGAAGCTTTCTTT. Its translation: CASSLTMNTEAFF.

The gene calls are TRBV7-9 and TRBJ1-1; the D gene is possibly TRBD1 (5 bases). This CDR3 spans 14 amino acids. V lost 4 bases and J 5 bases, leaving 14 bases between the germline ends. Per the germline V gene, CDR1 is SEHNR and CDR2 is FQNEAQ (reference sequence). This chain's CDR3 is CASSSGQGMTEAFF. Here the CDR3 DNA reads TGTGCCAGCAGCTCCGGACAAGGGATGACTGAAGCTTTCTTT.

This clone was seen once. The V call is TRBV28, the J call TRBJ2-7, with TRBD2 matching 8 bases. Germline loops: CDR1 MDHEN, CDR2 SYDVKM. J was trimmed by 4 bases and V by 6 bases; bases with no gene match: 8. CDR3 length: 14 amino acids. CDR3 nucleotides: TGTGCCAGCAGCCCCAGCGGGAGACGATACGAGCAGTACTTC. Translated: CASSPSGRRYEQYF.

This clone was counted at least ten times. The rearrangement joins TRBV10-3 to TRBJ2-7; 7 bases fit TRBD1. The V gene's germline CDR1 is ENHRY and CDR2 SYGVKD. The CDR3 sequence is 12 residues long. V lost 4 bases to trimming and J lost 3 bases; unmatched junction nucleotides: 0. CDR3: CAISGDSYEQYF. DNA for the CDR3: TGTGCCATCAGTGGGGACAGCTACGAGCAGTACTTC.

The chain joins TRBV7-6 to TRBJ2-2; tentatively, D is TRBD1 or TRBD2 (5 bases each). The CDR3 length is 16 residues. CDR1 is SGHVS, CDR2 FNYEAQ, per germline. V gave up 5 bases and J gave up 5 bases, with 18 bases separating them. The CDR3 sequence is CASSITGTYRTGELFF. The DNA of the CDR3 is TGTGCCAGCAGCATAACCGGGACCTACCGAACCGGGGAGCTGTTTTTT. Full variable domain (remainder filled in from reference TRBV7-6 and TRBJ2-2): GAGVSQSPRYKVTKRGQDVALRCDPISGHVSLYWYRQALGQGPEFLTYFNYEAQQDKSGLPNDRFSAERPEGSISTLTIQRTEQRDSAMYRCASSITGTYRTGELFFGEGSRLTVL.

V is TRBV7-9 and J is TRBJ2-1, with a possible D match to TRBD2 (5 bases). Germline V CDR1 and CDR2: SEHNR, FQNEAQ (reference sequence). With 2 bases removed from V and 7 bases from J, the gap between germline ends came to 15 bases. This CDR3 has 15 residues. The CDR3 loop is CASSLSEASKNEQFF. As DNA, the CDR3 is TGTGCCAGCAGCTTAAGTGAGGCTAGCAAAAATGAGCAGTTCTTC.

This clone was counted between two and nine times. The chain carries TRBV4-3 and TRBJ2-7; D is perhaps TRBD1 (6 bases). Germline CDR1 is LGHNA and CDR2 is YSLEER. The CDR3 consists of 16 residues. Trimming stripped 0 bases from V and 2 bases from J, with 14 bases between. This CDR3 reads CASSQDLTGFAYEQYF. The CDR3 region has the DNA TGCGCCAGCAGCCAAGATCTGACAGGTTTCGCCTACGAGCAGTACTTC.

This clone was counted between two and nine times. This chain uses TRBV27 with TRBJ2-3, with D unresolved. V was clipped by 7 bases and J by 4 bases, with 12 bases between them. Germline loops: CDR1 MNHEY, CDR2 SMNVEV (reference sequence). CDR3 size: 13 residues. CDR3 sequence reads: CASNLRRSDTQYF. The DNA for the CDR3 is TGTGCCAGCAACCTCCGGCGGTCAGATACGCAGTATTTT.

The chain links TRBV7-6 to TRBJ2-7; 9 bases line up with TRBD1. The germline CDR1 and CDR2 sequences are SGHVS and FNYEAQ. The length of the CDR3 is 18 residues. J was trimmed by 1 base and V by 5 bases; bases with no gene match: 15. DNA for the CDR3: TGTGCCAGCAGCCTCCGCCCCCCGGACAGGGGCGGATCCTACGAGCAGTACTTC. As protein: CASSLRPPDRGGSYEQYF.

This clone was observed many times. The rearrangement links TRBV28 to TRBJ2-7; TRBD1 agrees at 9 bases. The CDR3 covers 15 residues. V gave up 3 bases and J gave up 8 bases; unmatched junction bases: 11. CDR1 is MDHEN, CDR2 SYDVKM, per germline. CDR3 bases: TGTGCCAGCAGTTTGACCCGGGACAGGGTTAAGAAGCAGTACTTC. Amino acids: CASSLTRDRVKKQYF. Filled out from reference TRBV28 and TRBJ2-7, the complete variable domain reads DVKVTQSSRYLVKRTGEKVFLECVQDMDHENMFWYRQDPGLGLRLIYFSYDVKMKEKGDIPEGYSVSREKKERFSLILESASTNQTSMYLCASSLTRDRVKKQYFGPGTRLTVT.

This rearrangement joins TRBV15 to TRBJ2-3; D remains ambiguous. V lost 2 bases and J 0 bases, leaving 6 bases between the germline ends. The CDR3 loop spans 14 amino acids. Germline assignment: CDR1 LNHNV and CDR2 YYDKDF (reference sequence). The DNA for the CDR3 is TGTGCCACCAGCAGAAAACCCAGCACAGATACGCAGTATTTT. Translation gives CATSRKPSTDTQYF.

This chain joins TRBV10-1 and TRBJ2-7; D assignment may be TRBD1 or TRBD2 (5 bases each). Trimming removed 5 bases at V and 6 bases at J, with 11 bases between. This CDR3 contains 12 residues. Germline CDR1 is WNHNN and CDR2 is SYGVQD (reference sequence). The chain's CDR3 is CASSPGTREQYF. CDR3 coding DNA: TGCGCCAGCAGTCCCGGGACCCGCGAGCAGTACTTC.

The chain uses TRBV6-7 and TRBJ1-4, with 7 bases that match TRBD1. TRBV6-7 is an ORF; its function is uncertain. The length of the CDR3 is 16 residues. J lost 7 bases, V lost 4 bases, and 12 bases had no gene match. The CDR3 bases are TGTGCCAGCAGTTCAGAGAACAGGGGAGTGGGTGAAAAACTGTTTTTT. Residues: CASSSENRGVGEKLFF.

Here the CDR3 reads CASGIAWDTQYF. For the CDR3, the DNA is TGTGCCAGCGGGATCGCTTGGGATACGCAGTATTTT. This rearrangement joins TRBV7-9 to TRBJ2-3; D remains ambiguous. This CDR3 is built from 12 residues. V was pared by 8 bases and J by 6 bases, with 12 bases between. The germline gives CDR1 SEHNR, CDR2 FQNEAQ (reference sequence).

V gene TRBV14 combines with J gene TRBJ2-2; 8 nucleotides match TRBD2. Per germline, CDR1 SGHDN and CDR2 FVKESK. The length of the CDR3 is 15 residues. V trimming: 2 bases; J trimming: 5 bases; junction bases outside the gene matches: 4. The DNA of the CDR3 is TGTGCCAGCAGCCAATCAAGCGGGGGAACCGGGGAGCTGTTTTTT. As protein: CASSQSSGGTGELFF.

This chain joins TRBV10-2 and TRBJ2-1; 10 bases are shared with TRBD2. The CDR3 runs to 15 residues. Germline V gives CDR1 WSHSY, CDR2 SAAADI. The V segment lost 7 bases and the J segment 5 bases; nucleotides outside the gene matches: 8. The CDR3 DNA sequence: TGCGCCAGCATGCCACTAGCGGGAATGAACAATGAGCAGTTCTTC. Protein sequence: CASMPLAGMNNEQFF.

This clone was observed a few times. The junction departs from the called germline gene at one end, perhaps through a read error. The J gene is TRBJ1-1, the V gene TRBV28; weak D call: TRBD1 (6 bases). CDR3 size: 12 residues. Germline V lookup: CDR1 MDHEN, CDR2 SYDVKM. The CDR3 DNA follows: TGTGCCAGCTCTAGAGACAGGTGGGGGAATGAATTT. It codes for CASSRDRWGNEF.

The V gene is TRBV6-5, the J gene TRBJ2-1; unclear D gene. Trimming shortened V by 7 bases and J by 7 bases, and 17 bases separated the two germline ends. Germline-derived CDR1 and CDR2 are MNHEY and SVGAGI. This CDR3 has 14 amino acids. CDR3 protein: CASKRFAVHNEQFF. CDR3 nucleotides: TGTGCCAGCAAAAGATTTGCAGTCCATAATGAGCAGTTCTTC.